This TCR beta chain is from a study of shared clonotypes between healthy human individuals. J lost 5 bases, V lost 3 bases, and 12 bases had no gene match. Germline V gene lookup returns CDR1 GTSNPN and CDR2 SVGIG (reference sequence). This CDR3 contains 16 residues. The protocol was immunoSEQ multiplex PCR, while the TCRdb copy is restricted to in-frame clones and leaves out a portion. The sample consists of millions of clones, roughly 96% of them appearing once. The chain uses TRBV30 and TRBJ1-4; TRBD1 matches 7 bases. The sequenced material came from naive CD4+ T cells sorted from blood. The subset: CD45RA+ positively selected. This TCR was recovered from a man aged 18 to 35 in good health. The CDR3 spells CAWSPPTGRGNEKLFF. For the CDR3, the DNA is TGTGCCTGGAGCCCCCCGACAGGGAGAGGAAATGAAAAACTGTTTTTT.